Shown below are 21 T cell receptor beta chains from a single sample sequenced in a study of blood T cell repertoires in COVID-19. The protocol was immunoSEQ multiplex PCR, while the TCRdb copy is restricted to in-frame clones and leaves out a portion. The sample yields 130,000 or so clones, about 85% seen once. The sample taken for sequencing was peripheral blood. The receptor source for this set is a woman aged 65 to 85 with COVID-19, enrolled during active disease.

The rearrangement uses TRBV6-4 and TRBJ1-3; D not certain. The CDR3 runs 13 residues. Trimming stripped 3 bases from V and 4 bases from J, with 7 bases between. The V gene's germline CDR1 is MRHNA and CDR2 SNTAGT. The CDR3 DNA reads TGTGCCAGCAGTGAGGCCTCGGGAAACACCATATATTTT. Translated: CASSEASGNTIYF.

The chain employs TRBV7-9 and TRBJ1-4; the match to TRBD1 covers 9 bases. From germline, CDR1 is SEHNR and CDR2 FQNEAQ (reference sequence). After removal of 5 bases from V and 3 bases from J, the junction contained 4 bases not matched to a gene. This CDR3 comprises 15 residues. Here the CDR3 reads CASSTYRGPNEKLFF. As DNA, the CDR3 is TGTGCCAGCAGCACCTACAGGGGGCCTAATGAAAAACTGTTTTTT. The whole variable domain, filled in from reference TRBV7-9 and TRBJ1-4, reads DTGVSQNPRHKITKRGQNVTFRCDPISEHNRLYWYRQTLGQGPEFLTYFQNEAQLEKSRLLSDRFSAERPKGSFSTLEIQRTEQGDSAMYLCASSTYRGPNEKLFFGSGTQLSVL.

The rearrangement links TRBV7-2 to TRBJ2-3, with TRBD2 identical over 11 bases. The CDR3 length is 19 residues. The junction had 9 bases not matched to a gene; V was cut back by 1 base and J by 0 bases. Germline values: CDR1 SGHTA, CDR2 FQGNSA. CDR3 residues: CASSLDIAGGRISTDTQYF. As DNA, the CDR3 is TGTGCCAGCAGCTTAGATATAGCGGGGGGGCGAATCAGCACAGATACGCAGTATTTT.

The chain carries TRBV27 and TRBJ2-3, with D perhaps TRBD1 (6 bases). CDR3 length: 15 residues. Germline-derived CDR1 and CDR2 are MNHEY and SMNVEV (reference sequence). Trimming left V 8 bases short and J 0 bases short, with 15 bases between. The CDR3 spells CASGGRARSTDTQYF. CDR3 coding DNA: TGTGCCAGCGGGGGCCGAGCCAGGAGCACAGATACGCAGTATTTT.

The chain is built from TRBV30 and TRBJ1-1, with D unclear. Germline assignment: CDR1 GTSNPN and CDR2 SVGIG (reference sequence). V lost 2 bases to trimming and J lost 1 base, with 8 bases between them. The CDR3 is 13 residues long. DNA of the CDR3: TGTGCCTGGAGTACGCAGGAGAACACTGAAGCTTTCTTT. Translated: CAWSTQENTEAFF. The variable domain in full, completed from reference TRBV30 and TRBJ1-1, reads SQTIHQWPATLVQPVGSPLSLECTVEGTSNPNLYWYRQAAGRGLQLLFYSVGIGQISSEVPQNLSASRPQDRQFILSSKKLLLSDSGFYLCAWSTQENTEAFFGQGTRLTVV.

CDR3 sequence: CASSYDGGISYGYTF. Here the CDR3 DNA reads TGTGCCAGCAGTTACGATGGGGGGATCAGCTATGGCTACACCTTC. This chain links TRBV6-5 with TRBJ1-2, with D maybe TRBD1 (5 bases). The CDR3 is made up of 15 amino acids. The V and J ends lost 2 bases and 4 bases respectively, with 14 bases between them. The germline gives CDR1 MNHEY, CDR2 SVGAGI.

This clone was observed a single time. The CDR3 DNA is TGCGCCAGCAGTATAGGTCTAGCGGAACAAAATGAGCAGTTCTTC. This sequence encodes CASSIGLAEQNEQFF. This chain joins TRBV5-1 and TRBJ2-1, with 7 bases lining up with TRBD2. The germline V gene encodes CDR1 SGHRS and CDR2 YFSETQ. V was pared by 5 bases and J by 7 bases, with 12 bases of the junction left unmatched. The CDR3 is 15 residues long.

The rearrangement links TRBV9 to TRBJ2-5, with D possibly matching TRBD2 (6 bases). CDR3 length: 15 amino acids. Germline CDR1 is SGDLS and CDR2 is YYNGEE. The V end was cut by 3 bases, the J end by 6 bases, with 18 bases between. In nucleotides, the CDR3 is TGTGCCAGCAGCGGCCGGGGAGGCGGAGTACAGACCCAGTACTTC. It encodes CASSGRGGGVQTQYF.

The chain combines TRBV24-1 with TRBJ2-1; 11 positions agree with TRBD2. The CDR3 is 17 amino acids. Losses at the gene ends were 4 bases for V and 8 bases for J; bases not matched to a gene: 12. CDR1 KGHDR and CDR2 SFDVKD come from the germline V gene. The CDR3 sequence is CATSESGLAATGDEQFF. CDR3 in DNA: TGTGCCACCAGTGAATCGGGACTAGCGGCAACCGGGGATGAGCAGTTCTTC.

V is TRBV19 and J is TRBJ1-5, with D possibly being TRBD1 (5 bases). The CDR3 spans 15 residues. Germline V gives CDR1 LNHDA, CDR2 SQIVND (reference sequence). V lost 7 bases, J lost 0 bases, and 13 bases lay in between. This CDR3 is CASKSRGVSNQPQHF. CDR3 in DNA: TGTGCCAGTAAAAGTCGGGGGGTTAGCAATCAGCCCCAGCATTTT.

The rearrangement joins TRBV4-2 to TRBJ2-3; possibly TRBD2 for D (6 bases). The germline V and J ends were trimmed by 0 bases and 2 bases, with 21 bases remaining between them. This CDR3 has 19 amino acids. Germline CDR1 reads LGHNA; CDR2 reads YNFKEQ. The CDR3 sequence: CASSQESSMGTGITDTQYF. The DNA of the CDR3 is TGTGCCAGCAGCCAAGAGTCCTCGATGGGGACTGGAATCACAGATACGCAGTATTTT.

V usage is TRBV5-4 and J usage is TRBJ1-2; weak D call: TRBD1 (5 bases). Per germline, CDR1 SGHNT and CDR2 YYREEE (reference sequence). V was trimmed by 4 bases and J by 7 bases, leaving 14 bases between them. There are 13 residues in the CDR3. CDR3 nucleotides: TGTGCCAGCAGCCCCGGGGGGATGGGTGGCTACACCTTC. This sequence encodes CASSPGGMGGYTF.

This clone was found once. This chain joins TRBV10-2 and TRBJ1-3; a weak D match, TRBD1 (6 bases). There are 14 residues in the CDR3. The germline V and J ends were trimmed by 3 bases and 2 bases, with 8 bases remaining between them. Germline CDR1 and CDR2: WSHSY and SAAADI. CDR3 sequence: CASSEQGPGNTIYF. In DNA form, the CDR3 reads TGCGCCAGCAGTGAACAGGGTCCTGGAAACACCATATATTTT.

The rearrangement uses TRBV4-2 and TRBJ1-3; 7 bases are shared with TRBD1. This CDR3 has 16 amino acids. CDR1 is LGHNA, CDR2 YNFKEQ, per germline. The trim removed 2 bases at V and 0 bases at J, leaving 4 bases unmatched. CDR3 nucleotides: TGTGCCAGCAGCCAACCCCAGGGGGGCTCTGGAAACACCATATATTTT. This encodes CASSQPQGGSGNTIYF.

This sequence joins TRBV6-6 and TRBJ2-5; 13 bases agree with TRBD2. After removal of 6 bases from V and 0 bases from J, the junction contained 4 bases not matched to a gene. This CDR3 has 16 amino acids. Germline loops: CDR1 MNHNY, CDR2 SVGAGI (reference sequence). CDR3 in DNA: TGTGCCAGCAGAACAGGACTAGCGGGGGACCAAGAGACCCAGTACTTC. Translating it yields CASRTGLAGDQETQYF.

The V call is TRBV7-6, the J call TRBJ2-3, with D perhaps TRBD2 (7 bases). From germline, CDR1 is SGHVS and CDR2 FNYEAQ. The CDR3 loop spans 15 amino acids. Trimming pared 5 bases from V and 4 bases from J, leaving 16 bases between. CDR3 residues: CASSPLGGGADTQYF. CDR3 sequence (DNA): TGTGCCAGCAGCCCGCTGGGGGGGGGCGCAGATACGCAGTATTTT.

The V gene is TRBV9, the J gene TRBJ2-5; 7 nucleotides align to TRBD1. The CDR3 extends over 15 amino acids. CDR1 is SGDLS, CDR2 YYNGEE, per germline. Germline trimming cut 0 bases from V and 3 bases from J; bases unmatched to any gene: 5. The CDR3 sequence is CASSVGRGSEETQYF. Here the CDR3 DNA reads TGTGCCAGCAGCGTAGGCAGGGGGTCGGAAGAGACCCAGTACTTC.

CDR3 loop: CASSQGLGGEGYTF. Written as DNA, the CDR3 is TGCGCCAGCAGCCAAGGGTTGGGGGGGGAAGGCTACACCTTC. The gene calls are TRBV4-3 and TRBJ1-2; perhaps TRBD1 as D (5 bases). The V gene lost 1 base and the J gene lost 8 bases, with 14 bases spanning the gap. Per germline, CDR1 LGHNA and CDR2 YSLEER. This CDR3 has 14 amino acids.

For this clone: A much larger clone differs from this one at a single base, so this may be a read error. Other DNA sequences in the same sample also yield this CDR3. The gene calls are TRBV5-4 and TRBJ2-7, with a tentative D call TRBD1 (5 bases). V was clipped by 3 bases and J by 3 bases, with 7 bases between them. The germline V gene has CDR1 SGHNT and CDR2 YYREEE (reference sequence). The CDR3 length is 12 residues. The CDR3: CASSSQGYEQYF. The CDR3, as DNA: TGTGCCAGCAGCTCTCAGGGCTACGAGCAGTACTTC.

The chain is built from TRBV6-2 or TRBV6-3 and TRBJ2-3, with D uncertain. Looked up from germline, CDR1 is MNHEY and CDR2 is SVGEGT. V was clipped by 6 bases and J by 6 bases, with 13 bases between them. The CDR3 spans 13 residues. As DNA, the CDR3 is TGTGCCAGCAGCGGAGCCCAATGGGATACGCAGTATTTT. Translation gives CASSGAQWDTQYF.

V is TRBV10-3 and J is TRBJ2-2; D may be TRBD2 (5 bases). The CDR3 is 13 residues long. Trimming cost V 10 bases and J 1 base, with 10 bases left between them. Germline loops: CDR1 ENHRY, CDR2 SYGVKD. The CDR3 bases are TGTGCCACCGGTCGGGGGAACACCGGGGAGCTGTTTTTT. The encoded protein is CATGRGNTGELFF.